This note documents a single T cell receptor (beta chain) sequence. The sample carries other DNA sequences with the same CDR3. Participants came from about 23 US areas, aged about 18 to 89 years. Unmatched junction bases numbered 5, after V lost 0 bases and J lost 4 bases. The V gene's germline CDR1 is KGHSH and CDR2 LQKENI. CDR3 length: 15 amino acids. This entry comes from a study of blood T cell repertoires in COVID-19. Using immunoSEQ multiplex PCR, the repertoire was profiled, and TCRdb retains in-frame clones only, with some absent. The table records approximately 400,000 clones, roughly 86% of them present only once.

This clonotype was obtained from a man aged 30-40 years who had recovered from COVID-19. Source material: PBMCs or T cells enriched from blood (not recorded which). The chain links TRBV18 to TRBJ1-2, with 7 bases aligning to TRBD1. CDR3 nucleotide sequence: TGTGCCAGCTCACCACCGGCAGGGGGGAGCTATGGCTACACCTTC. Translating it yields CASSPPAGGSYGYTF.